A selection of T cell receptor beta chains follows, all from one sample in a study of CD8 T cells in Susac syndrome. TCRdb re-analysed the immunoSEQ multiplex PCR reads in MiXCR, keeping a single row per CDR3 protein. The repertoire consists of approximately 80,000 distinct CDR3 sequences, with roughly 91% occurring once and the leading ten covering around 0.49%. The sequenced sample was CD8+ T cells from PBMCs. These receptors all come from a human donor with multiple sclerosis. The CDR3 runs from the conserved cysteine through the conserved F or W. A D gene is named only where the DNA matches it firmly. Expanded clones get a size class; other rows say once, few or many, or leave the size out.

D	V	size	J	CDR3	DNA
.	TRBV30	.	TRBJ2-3	CAWSRLGSTDTQYF	TGTGCCTGGAGCAGACTGGGTTCCACAGATACGCAGTATTTT
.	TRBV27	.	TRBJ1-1	CASSLSPGSRTEAFF	TGTGCCAGCAGTTTATCCCCAGGCAGTAGGACTGAAGCTTTCTTT
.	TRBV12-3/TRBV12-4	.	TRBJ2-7	CASSPPGPSYEQYF	TGTGCCAGCAGTCCGCCAGGGCCTTCCTACGAGCAGTACTTC
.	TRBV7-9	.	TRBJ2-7	CASSSGTTLGEQYF	TGTGCCAGCAGCTCCGGGACCACCCTTGGCGAGCAGTACTTC
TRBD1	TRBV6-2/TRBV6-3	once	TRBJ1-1	CASSTPVRQGVANTEAFF	TGTGCCAGCAGTACCCCTGTGAGACAGGGGGTCGCGAACACTGAAGCTTTCTTT
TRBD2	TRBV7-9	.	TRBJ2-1	CASSFLTGLAGDEQFF	TGTGCCAGCAGCTTCCTAACAGGACTAGCGGGCGATGAGCAGTTCTTC
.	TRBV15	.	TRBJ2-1	CATSSGDYEQFF	TGTGCCACCAGCTCAGGTGATTATGAGCAGTTCTTC
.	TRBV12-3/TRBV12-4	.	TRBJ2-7	CASSSGPYYEQYF	TGTGCCAGCAGCTCCGGGCCCTACTACGAGCAGTACTTC
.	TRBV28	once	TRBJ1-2	CASSFGGGVAGGYGYTF	TGTGCCAGCAGTTTCGGAGGGGGAGTTGCCGGCGGCTATGGCTACACCTTC
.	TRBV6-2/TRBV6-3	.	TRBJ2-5	CASSYVQAKETQYF	TGTGCCAGCAGTTACGTTCAGGCCAAAGAGACCCAGTACTTC
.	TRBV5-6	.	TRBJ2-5	CASSLDPQTQYF	TGTGCCAGCAGCTTAGACCCCCAGACCCAGTACTTC
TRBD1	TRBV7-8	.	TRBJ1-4	CASSSQGLSNEKLFF	TGTGCCAGCAGCTCACAGGGGTTATCAAATGAAAAACTGTTTTTT
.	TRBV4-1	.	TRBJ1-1	CASSQDGLSSGINTEAFF	TGCGCCAGCAGCCAAGATGGGCTCAGTTCGGGGATTAACACTGAAGCTTTCTTT
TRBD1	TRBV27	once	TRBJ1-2	CASSPSTGSHGYTF	TGTGCCAGCAGTCCGTCGACAGGGTCCCATGGCTACACCTTC
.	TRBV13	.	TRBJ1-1	CASSFVRTEVFF	TGTGCCAGCAGCTTTGTGAGGACTGAAGTTTTCTTT
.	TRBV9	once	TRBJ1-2	CASNPTGTNYGYTF	TGTGCCAGCAACCCCACAGGGACTAACTATGGCTACACCTTC
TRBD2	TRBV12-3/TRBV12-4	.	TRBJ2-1	CASSRGLAANEQFF	TGTGCCAGCAGTAGGGGACTAGCGGCCAATGAGCAGTTCTTC
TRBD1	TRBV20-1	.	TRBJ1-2	CSARDLGQGVNYGYTF	TGCAGTGCTAGAGATTTGGGACAGGGTGTTAACTATGGCTACACCTTC
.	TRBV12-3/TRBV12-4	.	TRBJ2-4	CASSLGVLRDIQYF	TGTGCCAGCAGTCTGGGGGTTCTGAGGGACATTCAGTACTTC
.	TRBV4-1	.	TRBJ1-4	CASSPTVSYLNEKLFF	TGCGCCAGCAGCCCGACCGTCTCCTATCTTAATGAAAAACTGTTTTTT
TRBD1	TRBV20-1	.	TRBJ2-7	CSAPTPGQKYEQYF	TGCAGTGCGCCAACACCGGGACAGAAGTACGAGCAGTACTTC
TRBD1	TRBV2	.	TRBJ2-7	CARGQGAYEQYF	TGTGCCAGAGGACAGGGGGCCTACGAGCAGTACTTC
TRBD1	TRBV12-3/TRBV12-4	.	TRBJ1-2	CASSRTGGYGYTF	TGTGCCAGCAGCCGGACAGGGGGCTATGGCTACACCTTC
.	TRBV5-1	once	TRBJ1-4	CASSLEPGWATNEKLFF	TGCGCCAGCAGCTTGGAACCGGGGTGGGCAACTAATGAAAAACTGTTTTTT
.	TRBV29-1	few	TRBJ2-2	CSVLWGTGELFF	TGCAGCGTTCTCTGGGGGACCGGGGAGCTGTTTTTT
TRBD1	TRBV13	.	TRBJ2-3	CASSARQGMYADTQYF	TGTGCCAGCAGCGCCCGACAGGGGATGTACGCAGATACGCAGTATTTT
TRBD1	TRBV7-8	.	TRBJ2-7	CASSLGSQGVWEQYF	TGTGCCAGCAGCTTAGGATCCCAGGGGGTGTGGGAGCAGTACTTC
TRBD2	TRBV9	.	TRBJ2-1	CASSVGGLAGDLEQFF	TGTGCCAGCAGCGTAGGGGGACTAGCGGGAGATCTTGAGCAGTTCTTC
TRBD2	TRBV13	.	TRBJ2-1	CASSLELPAGANEQFF	TGTGCCAGCAGCTTAGAGCTTCCAGCGGGAGCCAATGAGCAGTTCTTC
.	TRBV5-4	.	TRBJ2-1	CASSLAGPSDYNEQFF	TGTGCCAGCAGCTTGGCCGGACCCTCGGATTACAATGAGCAGTTCTTC
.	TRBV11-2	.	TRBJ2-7	CASSLTAYEQYF	TGTGCCAGCAGCTTAACCGCGTACGAGCAGTACTTC
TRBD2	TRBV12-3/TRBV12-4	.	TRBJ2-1	CASSFMDSGGYEQFF	TGTGCCAGCAGTTTTATGGATAGCGGGGGCTATGAGCAGTTCTTC
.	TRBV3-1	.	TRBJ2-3	CASSWRRGDPQYF	TGTGCCAGCAGCTGGCGGAGGGGAGATCCGCAGTATTTT
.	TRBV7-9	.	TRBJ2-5	CASSYELQETQYF	TGTGCCAGCAGCTATGAGCTCCAAGAGACCCAGTACTTC
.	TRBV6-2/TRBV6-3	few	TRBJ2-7	CASSYSIGSPYEQYF	TGTGCCAGCAGTTACTCGATCGGGAGCCCCTACGAGCAGTACTTC
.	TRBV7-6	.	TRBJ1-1	CASSLAGEPSEAFF	TGTGCCAGCAGCTTAGCGGGGGAGCCAAGTGAAGCTTTCTTT
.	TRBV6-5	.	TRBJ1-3	CASSYQGTGNTIYF	TGTGCCAGCAGTTACCAGGGGACTGGAAACACCATATATTTT
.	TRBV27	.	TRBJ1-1	CASRAWSGNTEAFF	TGTGCCAGCAGGGCTTGGTCGGGGAACACTGAAGCTTTCTTT
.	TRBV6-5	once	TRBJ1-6	CASSYLFDADRGSPLHF	TGTGCCAGCAGTTACTTATTCGACGCGGACAGAGGCTCACCCCTCCACTTT
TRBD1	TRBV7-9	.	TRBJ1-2	CASSSDRVFNYGYTF	TGTGCCAGCAGCTCCGACAGGGTTTTTAACTATGGCTACACCTTC
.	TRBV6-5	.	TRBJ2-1	CASSYAPFGNEQFF	TGTGCCAGCAGTTACGCCCCGTTCGGCAATGAGCAGTTCTTC
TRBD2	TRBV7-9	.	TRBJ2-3	CASTKIAGGRTDTQYF	TGTGCCAGCACCAAAATAGCGGGGGGGCGCACAGATACGCAGTATTTT
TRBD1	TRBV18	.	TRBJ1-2	CASSPLGTGYGYTF	TGTGCCAGCTCACCATTAGGGACAGGCTATGGCTACACCTTC